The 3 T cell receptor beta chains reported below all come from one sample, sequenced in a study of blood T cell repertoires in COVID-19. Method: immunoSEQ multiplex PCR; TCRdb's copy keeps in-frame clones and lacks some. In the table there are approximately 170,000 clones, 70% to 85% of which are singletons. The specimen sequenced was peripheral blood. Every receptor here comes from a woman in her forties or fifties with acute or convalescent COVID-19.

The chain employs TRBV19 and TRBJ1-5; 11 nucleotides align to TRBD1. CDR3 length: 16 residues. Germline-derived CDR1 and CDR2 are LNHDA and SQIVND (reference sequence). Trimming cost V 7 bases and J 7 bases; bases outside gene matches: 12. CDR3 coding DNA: TGTGCCAGTAATGGACAGGGGGCGCCGGGGGGGCAGCCCCAGCATTTT. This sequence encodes CASNGQGAPGGQPQHF.

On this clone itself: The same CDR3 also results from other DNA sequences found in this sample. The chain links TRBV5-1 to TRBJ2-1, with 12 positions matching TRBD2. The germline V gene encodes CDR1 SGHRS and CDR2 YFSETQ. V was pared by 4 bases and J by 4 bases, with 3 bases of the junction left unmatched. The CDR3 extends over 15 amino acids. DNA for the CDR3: TGCGCCAGCAGCCTGACTAGCGGGGGATACAATGAGCAGTTCTTC. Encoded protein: CASSLTSGGYNEQFF.

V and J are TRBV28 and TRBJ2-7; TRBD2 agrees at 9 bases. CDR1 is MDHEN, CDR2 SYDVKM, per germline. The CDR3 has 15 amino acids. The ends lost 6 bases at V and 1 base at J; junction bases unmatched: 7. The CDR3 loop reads CASSRGGVSSYEQYF. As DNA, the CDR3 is TGTGCCAGCAGCCGCGGGGGGGTGTCGTCCTACGAGCAGTACTTC.